These 9 T cell receptor beta chains came from one sample sequenced in a study of T cell responses to AZD1222 COVID-19 vaccine. The table came from immunoSEQ multiplex PCR; TCRdb's copy has only in-frame clones and leaves some out. The sample records some 150,000 clones, around 84% being singletons. The specimen was peripheral blood, collected 28 days after the second AZD1222 dose. These receptors were obtained from an adult who received the AZD1222 COVID-19 vaccine.

The chain employs TRBV19 and TRBJ2-7; 7 bases are shared with TRBD1. Germline assignment: CDR1 LNHDA and CDR2 SQIVND (reference sequence). This CDR3 is built from 14 residues. Trimming took 5 bases from V and 0 from J; bases not matched to a gene: 4. The CDR3 DNA follows: TGTGCCAGTAGTGCCCGGGACAGCTCCTACGAGCAGTACTTC. Translating it yields CASSARDSSYEQYF.

This chain connects TRBV10-3 to TRBJ2-7, with D tentatively TRBD2 (6 bases). Germline CDR1 ENHRY, CDR2 SYGVKD. CDR3 length: 12 residues. V lost 3 bases, J lost 7 bases, and 10 bases lay in between. In DNA, the CDR3 is TGTGCCATCAGTGAAGGGACTGTGGAGCAGTACTTC. This encodes CAISEGTVEQYF.

Only one count was recorded for this clone. The chain carries TRBV27 and TRBJ1-6, with 10 nucleotides matching TRBD1. The CDR3 is 15 amino acids. Germline assignment: CDR1 MNHEY and CDR2 SMNVEV (reference sequence). V lost 8 bases to trimming and J lost 9 bases; unmatched junction nucleotides: 10. CDR3 sequence reads: CASCSPGQGSSPLHF. CDR3 DNA: TGTGCCAGCTGTTCCCCGGGACAGGGGAGTTCACCCCTCCACTTT.

The chain uses TRBV3-1 (or the pseudogene TRBV3-2) and TRBJ2-5; D remains unclear. Germline V CDR1 and CDR2: LGHDT, YNNKEL (reference sequence). V was shortened by 4 bases and J by 5 bases, with 8 bases between the two germline ends. The CDR3 sequence is 12 residues long. CDR3 bases: TGTGCCAGCAGCCTAAATAGGGAGACCCAGTACTTC. This sequence encodes CASSLNRETQYF.

The chain recombines TRBV7-2 with TRBJ1-2, with TRBD1 identical over 7 bases. The CDR3 length is 16 residues. V lost 0 bases to trimming and J lost 2 bases; unmatched junction nucleotides: 6. Looked up from germline, CDR1 is SGHTA and CDR2 is FQGNSA. The CDR3 DNA reads as TGTGCCAGCAGCTTAGCCGGAGCAGGGGGGAACTATGGCTACACCTTC. Its protein product is CASSLAGAGGNYGYTF.

The chain carries TRBV27 and TRBJ1-5, with D maybe TRBD1 (5 bases). The V end lost 4 bases, the J end lost 5 bases, and 9 bases lay between the germline ends. Germline CDR1 and CDR2: MNHEY and SMNVEV (reference sequence). CDR3 length: 13 amino acids. CDR3 sequence reads: CASSSGAHQPQHF. For the CDR3, the DNA is TGTGCCAGCAGTTCCGGGGCTCATCAGCCCCAGCATTTT.

J is TRBJ2-7 and V is TRBV5-1; 9 nucleotides agree with TRBD1. The germline V gene has CDR1 SGHRS and CDR2 YFSETQ. Trimming took 0 bases from V and 3 from J; bases not matched to a gene: 10. The CDR3 length is 17 residues. In DNA form, the CDR3 reads TGCGCCAGCAGCTTGGTTGGGTCGGGGACAGGGAACTACGAGCAGTACTTC. Protein: CASSLVGSGTGNYEQYF. Combining the CDR3 with reference TRBV5-1 and TRBJ2-7 gives the whole variable domain KAGVTQTPRYLIKTRGQQVTLSCSPISGHRSVSWYQQTPGQGLQFLFEYFSETQRNKGNFPGRFSGRQFSNSRSEMNVSTLELGDSALYLCASSLVGSGTGNYEQYFGPGTRLTVT.

The chain couples TRBV27 to TRBJ1-2, with TRBD1 matching 7 bases. V was pared by 5 bases and J by 2 bases, with 5 bases of the junction left unmatched. CDR3 length: 14 residues. Germline V gene sequence: CDR1 MNHEY, CDR2 SMNVEV (reference sequence). CDR3 sequence: CASSEDRRNYGYTF. In DNA, the CDR3 is TGTGCCAGCAGTGAGGACAGGAGAAACTATGGCTACACCTTC.

This chain links TRBV2 with TRBJ1-1, with D possibly being TRBD1 (6 bases). This CDR3 has 12 residues. Trimming shortened V by 6 bases and J by 4 bases, and 9 bases separated the two germline ends. Germline V lookup: CDR1 SNHLY, CDR2 FYNNEI. The CDR3 bases are TGTGCCAGCAGAGGGGGAGGCACTGAAGCTTTCTTT. Translation gives CASRGGGTEAFF. Filled out from reference TRBV2 and TRBJ1-1, the complete variable domain reads EPEVTQTPSHQVTQMGQEVILRCVPISNHLYFYWYRQILGQKVEFLVSFYNNEISEKSEIFDDQFSVERPDGSNFTLKIRSTKLEDSAMYFCASRGGGTEAFFGQGTRLTVV.